The 24 T cell receptor beta chains listed next were all sequenced from one sample in a study of blood T cells in healthy people across ages. The second PCR ran about 6 to 12 cycles with a sample-barcoded 5' primer and J-beta primers. TCRdb analysed the 5' RACE reads with MiXCR anew, one entry per CDR3 protein. The profile shows about 2 million distinct CDR3 sequences, about 49% of them singletons. Material for sequencing was blood. Receptors were obtained from a woman aged 40 to 50 in good health.

The chain recombines TRBV3-1 with TRBJ2-1; D possibly uses TRBD1 or TRBD2 (6 bases each). This CDR3 contains 18 residues. V was cut by 0 bases and J by 6 bases, with 21 bases left in between. The germline V gene encodes CDR1 LGHDT and CDR2 YNNKEL (reference sequence). In nucleotides, the CDR3 is TGTGCCAGCAGCCAAGACCTCTCGGGACGGGGGCCCCTCAATGAGCAGTTCTTC. The encoded protein is CASSQDLSGRGPLNEQFF.

This clonotype was observed a few times. V is TRBV7-2 and J is TRBJ2-7; D gene uncertain. Germline-derived CDR1 and CDR2 are SGHTA and FQGNSA. The CDR3 has 11 residues. V lost 4 bases to trimming and J lost 7 bases, with 8 bases between them. The CDR3 reads CASSSMWEQYF. CDR3 coding DNA: TGTGCCAGCAGCTCTATGTGGGAGCAGTACTTC.

The gene calls are TRBV5-1 and TRBJ2-7; 8 nucleotides line up with TRBD2. The CDR3 runs 14 residues. The germline V gene has CDR1 SGHRS and CDR2 YFSETQ. The trim removed 6 bases at V and 5 bases at J, leaving 10 bases unmatched. The CDR3 DNA reads TGCGCCAGCAACTTCGGGGGGGATCGGCACGAGCAGTACTTC. As protein: CASNFGGDRHEQYF.

This chain uses TRBV4-2 with TRBJ1-3; D is perhaps TRBD1 (6 bases). Germline CDR1 reads LGHNA; CDR2 reads YNFKEQ. There are 16 residues in the CDR3. Trimming cost V 5 bases and J 0 bases, with 14 bases left between them. In DNA form, the CDR3 reads TGTGCCAGCAGCGCACGGGACATTGGCTCTGGAAACACCATATATTTT. Protein sequence: CASSARDIGSGNTIYF.

This clonotype turned up a few times. The chain carries TRBV3-1 and TRBJ2-5; 11 bases fit TRBD2. The CDR3 runs to 16 residues. CDR1 is LGHDT, CDR2 YNNKEL, per germline (reference sequence). V dropped 4 bases and J dropped 5; count of bases not matched to a gene: 9. The CDR3 protein is CASSLIRLAGQETQYF. The CDR3 DNA sequence: TGTGCCAGCAGCCTGATAAGACTAGCGGGGCAGGAGACCCAGTACTTC.

Notes on this clonotype: A much larger clone differs by one base, so this may be a read error. The gene calls are TRBV5-5 and TRBJ1-5; TRBD1 aligns across 9 bases. Germline V gene lookup returns CDR1 SGHKS and CDR2 YYEKEE (reference sequence). The length of the CDR3 is 16 residues. The CDR3 DNA reads TGTGCCAGCAACTTGGGTGGACAGGGGAACAATCAGCCCCAGCATTTT. Protein product: CASNLGGQGNNQPQHF.

This clonotype was found once. V is TRBV10-2 and J is TRBJ2-3; the D gene is possibly TRBD1 (6 bases). Trimming removed 6 bases from V and 1 base from J, with 26 bases in between. Germline CDR1 is WSHSY and CDR2 is SAAADI. This CDR3 spans 19 amino acids. Here the CDR3 DNA reads TGCGCCAGCAGGAGATTAGGACAGCTCTCCCCACTTCGCACAGATACGCAGTATTTT. As protein: CASRRLGQLSPLRTDTQYF.

The chain links TRBV20-1 to TRBJ2-7, with TRBD2 as a possible D gene (6 bases). The better agreement between TRBJ2-5 and the DNA end casts doubt on the J call. Germline loops: CDR1 DFQATT, CDR2 SNEGSKA (reference sequence). This CDR3 spans 13 amino acids. The CDR3 DNA is TGCAGTGCTAGAGATAGTGGGGGGGAGACCCAGTACTTC. Translated, it gives CSARDSGGETQYF.

J is TRBJ2-3 and V is TRBV29-1; D is undetermined. The CDR3 length is 13 residues. Germline loops: CDR1 SQVTM, CDR2 ANQGSEA. Trimming took 2 bases from V and 0 from J, leaving 6 bases between them. CDR3 region: CSVEKVSTDTQYF. The CDR3, as DNA: TGCAGCGTTGAAAAAGTTAGCACAGATACGCAGTATTTT.

The chain links TRBV6-5 to TRBJ2-1, with 8 nucleotides matching TRBD2. The CDR3 sequence is 15 residues long. Germline CDR1 MNHEY, CDR2 SVGAGI. Trimming cost V 2 bases and J 7 bases; bases outside gene matches: 7. CDR3 sequence: CASSYGGGSKNEQFF. CDR3 bases: TGTGCCAGCAGTTACGGCGGGGGGAGTAAGAATGAGCAGTTCTTC.

The V call is TRBV7-9, the J call TRBJ2-5, with D uncertain. Germline assignment: CDR1 SEHNR and CDR2 FQNEAQ (reference sequence). V lost 0 bases and J lost 1, with 6 bases in between. This CDR3 is built from 14 residues. The CDR3 DNA is TGTGCCAGCAGCTTAGCTACGCTCCAAGAGACCCAGTACTTC. It yields the protein CASSLATLQETQYF.

DNA for the CDR3: TGTGCCAGCAGTTTCGTTTTTGCGGGGGACCTCCAAGAGACCCAGTACTTC. It yields the protein CASSFVFAGDLQETQYF. J is TRBJ2-5 and V is TRBV27; 7 bases match TRBD2. The germline gives CDR1 MNHEY, CDR2 SMNVEV (reference sequence). V trimming: 3 bases; J trimming: 1 base; junction bases outside the gene matches: 11. This CDR3 is built from 17 residues.

The rearrangement joins TRBV20-1 to TRBJ2-5, with TRBD2 identical over 8 bases. The CDR3 loop spans 13 amino acids. Per germline, CDR1 DFQATT and CDR2 SNEGSKA (reference sequence). V trimming: 6 bases; J trimming: 4 bases; junction bases outside the gene matches: 7. The DNA of the CDR3 is TGCAGTGCAAATGCGGGGGGCCGAGAGACCCAGTACTTC. Encoded protein: CSANAGGRETQYF.

This clonotype was recorded a few times. The V gene is TRBV29-1, the J gene TRBJ2-6, with D perhaps assigned TRBD1 or TRBD2 (5 bases each). CDR1 is SQVTM, CDR2 ANQGSEA, per germline. The V end lost 6 bases, the J end lost 0 bases, and 15 bases lay between the germline ends. CDR3 length: 16 amino acids. The CDR3 protein is CSVSGDGFSGANVLTF. The CDR3, as DNA: TGCAGCGTAAGTGGGGACGGATTCTCTGGGGCCAACGTCCTGACTTTC. The entire variable domain, with the rest obtained from reference TRBV29-1 and TRBJ2-6, is as follows: SAVISQKPSRDICQRGTSLTIQCQVDSQVTMMFWYRQQPGQSLTLIATANQGSEATYESGFVIDKFPISRPNLTFSTLTVSNMSPEDSSIYLCSVSGDGFSGANVLTFGAGSRLTVL.

This clonotype has more than one count but fewer than ten. This rearrangement joins TRBV7-2 to TRBJ2-4; TRBD2 agrees at 10 bases. Germline CDR1 and CDR2: SGHTA and FQGNSA. V trimming: 0 bases; J trimming: 6 bases; junction bases outside the gene matches: 8. This CDR3 has 17 residues. The CDR3 region has the DNA TGTGCCAGCAGCTTAGCTCCAAGCGGGGGGGCAGGAAACATTCAGTACTTC. Translated, it gives CASSLAPSGGAGNIQYF.

This clonotype appeared a few times. CDR3 in DNA: TGTGCCAGCCCGGCGGGGACAGGCACCTACGAGCAGTACTTC. Translated: CASPAGTGTYEQYF. V gene TRBV6-5 combines with J gene TRBJ2-7; 8 bases map to TRBD1. Trimming at V came to 8 bases and at J to 2 bases, leaving 8 bases not matched to a gene. The CDR3 contains 14 residues. CDR1 and CDR2 (germline): MNHEY, SVGAGI.

V and J are TRBV28 and TRBJ1-2; D not resolved. The ends were cut back, 5 bases at V and 6 bases at J, with 16 bases in the middle. The CDR3 runs to 14 residues. CDR1 and CDR2 from the germline V gene are MDHEN and SYDVKM. The DNA for the CDR3 is TGTGCCAGCAGTGTATATGACGGGCCGGATGGCTACACCTTC. This encodes CASSVYDGPDGYTF.

The chain employs TRBV2 and TRBJ2-6; TRBD1 matches 10 bases. The CDR3 is made up of 15 amino acids. Germline V gene lookup returns CDR1 SNHLY and CDR2 FYNNEI. V was pared by 10 bases and J by 2 bases, with 5 bases of the junction left unmatched. For the CDR3, the DNA is TGTGCCAACAGACAGGGGGCACCTGGGGCCAACGTCCTGACTTTC. Translated: CANRQGAPGANVLTF.

The V gene is TRBV7-9, the J gene TRBJ1-2; no firm D call. Trimming removed 5 bases at V and 2 bases at J, with 21 bases between. Germline CDR1 reads SEHNR; CDR2 reads FQNEAQ (reference sequence). This CDR3 spans 17 amino acids. CDR3 amino acids: CASSLVQGNSLNYGYTF. CDR3 nucleotide sequence: TGTGCCAGCAGCCTCGTTCAAGGGAACTCTTTGAACTATGGCTACACCTTC.

This chain joins TRBV27 and TRBJ2-1; D tentatively reads TRBD1 or TRBD2 (5 bases each). CDR1 and CDR2 (germline): MNHEY, SMNVEV (reference sequence). Trimming removed 8 bases from V and 7 bases from J, with 12 bases in between. The CDR3 consists of 12 residues. For the CDR3, the DNA is TGTGCCAGCGCCTATTGGGGGAATGAGCAGTTCTTC. The encoded protein is CASAYWGNEQFF.

To note about this clonotype: One junction end does not reproduce the germline sequence, and a read error may be involved. The V call is TRBV7-2, the J call TRBJ2-7, with D unresolved. The CDR3 runs to 13 residues. The V gene's germline CDR1 is SGHTA and CDR2 FQGNSA. CDR3 sequence: CASSIPPSHEQYF. CDR3 DNA: TGTGCCAGCAGCATCCCGCCCTCCCACGAGCAGTACTTC.

The gene calls are TRBV20-1 and TRBJ1-2; D remains unclear. Trimming cost V 0 bases and J 7 bases, with 15 bases left between them. CDR1 and CDR2 (germline): DFQATT, SNEGSKA (reference sequence). The CDR3 runs to 14 residues. The DNA of the CDR3 is TGCAGTGCTAGAGATCCGACTGAGCGGAGTGGCTACACCTTC. It specifies CSARDPTERSGYTF.

The chain employs TRBV6-2 or TRBV6-3 and TRBJ2-5; D unclear. In germline, CDR1 is MNHEY, CDR2 SVGEGT. The CDR3 has 15 amino acids. V was trimmed by 0 bases and J by 11 bases, leaving 19 bases between them. The CDR3 reads CASSYSSQGSNEQYF. As DNA, the CDR3 is TGTGCCAGCAGTTACTCTAGTCAAGGGTCCAATGAGCAGTACTTC.

This clonotype appeared a few times. V gene TRBV29-1 combines with J gene TRBJ2-5; 8 bases align to TRBD1. This CDR3 comprises 16 residues. V was clipped by 2 bases and J by 2 bases; unmatched bases: 10. CDR1 and CDR2 (germline): SQVTM, ANQGSEA. The CDR3 nucleotides read TGCAGCGTTGAAACGAACCCCGGGACAGGTCAAGAGACCCAGTACTTC. It yields the protein CSVETNPGTGQETQYF.